The clone carrying this T cell receptor (beta chain) was seen a few times. Its antigen remains unknown. These data belong to a study of T-cell memory formation after mild COVID-19. V shed 8 bases and J 2 bases; nucleotides not matched to a gene: 14. This CDR3 has 16 amino acids. CDR1 is MNHEY, CDR2 SVGAGI, per germline. UMIs and sample barcodes were carried by the TCR alpha and TCR beta cDNA libraries that 5'RACE produced using constant-segment primers. One entry per CDR3 protein results from TCRdb running MiXCR on the 5' RACE reads. The repertoire includes about 110,000 distinct CDR3 sequences, around 14% of them detected once, and around 43% sits in the top ten. Overall study findings and caveats: Chiefly within CM and EM were the contracting CD4+ clones; CD8+ ones were within EMRA.

The receptor comes from a man aged 18 to 30 who had mild COVID-19 (a few samples of this study predate the infection). Cell type and time point are not known. The rearrangement joins TRBV6-5 to TRBJ1-2, with 7 bases matching TRBD1. Sequencing was carried out using PBMCs or a T cell subset sorted from them (not recorded which). CDR3 bases: TGTGCCAGCTCGTCGACAGGGTACTCTCTCAACTATGGCTACACCTTC. Protein: CASSSTGYSLNYGYTF.